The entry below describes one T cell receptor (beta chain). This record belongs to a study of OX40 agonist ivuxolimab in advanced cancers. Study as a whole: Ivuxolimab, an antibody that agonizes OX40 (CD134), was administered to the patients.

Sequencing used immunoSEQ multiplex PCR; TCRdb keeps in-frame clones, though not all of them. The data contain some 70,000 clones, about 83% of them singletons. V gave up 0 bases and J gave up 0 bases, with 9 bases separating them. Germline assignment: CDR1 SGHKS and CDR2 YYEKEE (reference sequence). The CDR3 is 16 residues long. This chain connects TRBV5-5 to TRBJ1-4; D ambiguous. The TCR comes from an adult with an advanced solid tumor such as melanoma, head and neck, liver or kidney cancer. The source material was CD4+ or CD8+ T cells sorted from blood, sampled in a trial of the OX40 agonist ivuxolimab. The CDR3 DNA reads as TGTGCCAGCAGCTTGGGGACGGTAGCAACTAATGAAAAACTGTTTTTT. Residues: CASSLGTVATNEKLFF.